This TCR beta chain was sequenced in a study of CD8+ T cells in alopecia areata. Treatment here: oral pan-JAK inhibitor, 5-10 mg twice daily. Investigators sorted PBMCs to obtain both CD4+ and CD8+ T cells. cDNA reverse transcribed from extracted RNA served as the sequencing template. Assay: immunoSEQ multiplex PCR; the TCRdb copy retains only in-frame clones and omits some. This table has approximately 130,000 clones, around 60% appearing once. From germline, CDR1 is MDHEN and CDR2 SYDVKM. The CDR3 totals 14 residues. V was clipped by 2 bases and J by 2 bases, with 9 bases between them. Note on this clone: The antigen is unknown.

Regarding the study as a whole: Sequenced scalp T cells also include alphabeta T cells resident in normal skin.

The rearrangement uses TRBV28 and TRBJ1-2; D uncertain. The sequenced sample was CD4+ T cells sorted from blood, obtained at week 4, from a patient treated with tofacitinib. The source of this sequence is a human donor with alopecia areata. CDR3 DNA: TGTGCCAGCAGTTTAGGTGTTCGAAACTATGGCTACACCTTC. It is translated as CASSLGVRNYGYTF.